Below are 16 T cell receptor beta chains sequenced from a single sample in a study of T cells in women clearing cervical HPV infection. TCRdb's copy holds only in-frame clones and misses some; the assay was immunoSEQ multiplex PCR. This sample contains some 40,000 clones. Sequencing was done on a sample of blood buffy coat. These receptors were taken from a woman aged 18 to 75 with a cervical HPV16 infection that either progressed to CIN3+ or cleared (not recorded which).

With regard to this clone: The read ends 3 residues early relative to the CDR3; the germline J gene fills the gap. J is TRBJ2-7 and V is TRBV16; TRBD1 aligns across 8 bases. CDR3 length: 15 residues. V lost 2 bases to trimming and J lost 2 bases; unmatched junction nucleotides: 5. Looked up from germline, CDR1 is KGHSY and CDR2 is FQNENV. The part of the CDR3 DNA that was read is TGTGCCAGCAGCCAAGGGCAGGGGGCCACCTACGAG. It encodes CASSQGQGATYE. The complete CDR3 protein is CASSQGQGATYEQYF.

The CDR3 DNA, read in part, is TGTGCCACCCGGAGAGCGGGGGACCTCTATGGC. It codes for CATRRAGDLYG. From start to end, the CDR3 is CATRRAGDLYGYTF. The chain employs TRBV10-3 and TRBJ1-2; D perhaps matches TRBD1 (5 bases). The read ends 3 residues shy of where the CDR3 ends; the end is completed using the germline J gene. CDR1 ENHRY and CDR2 SYGVKD come from the germline V gene. The CDR3 totals 14 residues. V was clipped by 10 bases and J by 4 bases, with 19 bases between them.

Turning to this clone: The CDR3 goes on 3 residues after the read ends, and that part is filled in from the germline J gene. This chain connects TRBV11-3 to TRBJ2-4; a possible D gene is TRBD2 (6 bases). CDR3 length: 12 residues. The germline gives CDR1 SGHNT, CDR2 YENEEA. Partial CDR3 DNA: TGTGCCAGCAGCCCCGGGGGAACAAAT. The encoded protein is CASSPGGTN. The whole CDR3 region reads CASSPGGTNQYF.

As concerns this clone: The CDR3 end is not reached by the read, which stops 3 residues before it; the germline J gene fills it in. The chain uses TRBV7-9 and TRBJ1-4, with D maybe TRBD1 (5 bases). The CDR3 loop spans 13 amino acids. The germline CDR1 and CDR2 sequences are SEHNR and FQNEAQ (reference sequence). CDR3 loop: CASSSSGANVLFF. The part of the CDR3 DNA that was read is TGTGCCAGCAGCTCTTCTGGGGCCAACGTA.

The sequenced part of the CDR3 DNA is TGTGCCAGCAGCCCCCCAGGGTCGGACTATGGC. This codes for CASSPPGSDYG. The CDR3 reads in full as CASSPPGSDYGYTF. The genes are TRBV9 and TRBJ1-2, with D possibly matching TRBD1 (5 bases). Read data end 3 residues before the CDR3 end; the end is taken from the germline J gene. The CDR3 is 14 amino acids. V shed 4 bases and J shed 3 bases, with 13 bases lying between them. CDR1 and CDR2 from the germline V gene are SGDLS and YYNGEE.

In regard to this clone: The read is 3 residues too short to cover the CDR3 end, so that end is filled in from the germline J gene. The chain combines TRBV5-1 with TRBJ2-7; TRBD1 aligns across 8 bases. Germline assignment: CDR1 SGHRS and CDR2 YFSETQ. This CDR3 comprises 15 residues. V was pared by 5 bases and J by 6 bases, with 13 bases of the junction left unmatched. The CDR3 is CASRIGTGGAREQYF. The CDR3 bases that were read are TGCGCCAGCAGAATAGGGACAGGCGGGGCGCGCGAG.

A remark on this clone: The read terminates 3 residues ahead of where the CDR3 ends, so the germline J gene completes it. V is TRBV7-3 and J is TRBJ1-1, with D possibly being TRBD1 (5 bases). Germline-derived CDR1 and CDR2 are SGHTA and FQGTGA. This CDR3 has 13 residues. Trimming shortened V by 3 bases and J by 3 bases, and 8 bases separated the two germline ends. CDR3 amino acids: CASSFGGDTEAFF. CDR3 bases read: TGTGCCAGCAGCTTTGGGGGGGACACTGAA.

This CDR3 reads CSVAPGQGGEQYF. CDR3 bases read: TGCAGCGTCGCCCCCGGGCAGGGCGGCGAG. The chain is built from TRBV29-1 and TRBJ2-7; possibly TRBD1 for D (5 bases). The read gets to within 3 residues of the CDR3 end, and the germline J gene fills in the rest. Germline V gives CDR1 SQVTM, CDR2 ANQGSEA. The CDR3 spans 13 residues. V shed 6 bases and J shed 6 bases, with 18 bases lying between them.

Regarding this clone: The CDR3 end falls 3 residues outside the read, so it is completed with the germline J gene. V usage is TRBV19 and J usage is TRBJ2-1, with TRBD1 matching over 7 bases. V lost 5 bases to trimming and J lost 6 bases; unmatched junction nucleotides: 4. The length of the CDR3 is 13 residues. Germline V gene sequence: CDR1 LNHDA, CDR2 SQIVND (reference sequence). Incomplete CDR3 DNA: TGTGCCAGTAGTCCGCGACAGGGCAATGAG. As protein: CASSPRQGNE. The CDR3 in full is CASSPRQGNEQFF.

Concerning this clone: With the read ending 3 residues before the CDR3 end, the germline J gene is used to fill in that end. V gene TRBV20-1 combines with J gene TRBJ2-3; TRBD2 agrees at 7 bases. With V trimmed by 0 bases and J by 4 bases, 4 bases remained unmatched. CDR3 length equals 14 residues. Germline assignment: CDR1 DFQATT and CDR2 SNEGSKA (reference sequence). The sequenced CDR3 bases are TGCAGTGCTAGAGATTGGGGGGGGGCAGATACG. Protein product: CSARDWGGADT. The complete CDR3 reads CSARDWGGADTQYF.

Partial CDR3 DNA: TGTGCCAGCAGCTTCCAGAAACCTGAA. Amino acids: CASSFQKPE. The complete CDR3 sequence is CASSFQKPEAFF. The V call is TRBV7-9, the J call TRBJ1-1; D is uncertain. Read coverage stops 3 residues before the CDR3 terminus; the germline J gene supplies the remainder. Between the trimmed V and J ends, which lost 3 bases and 6 bases, there was a span of 8 bases. CDR1 is SEHNR, CDR2 FQNEAQ, per germline (reference sequence). CDR3 length equals 12 residues.

As for this clone: The sequence runs out 3 residues before the end of the CDR3; the remainder is reconstructed from the germline J gene. The chain joins TRBV29-1 to TRBJ2-7; a possible D gene is TRBD1 (6 bases). Germline lookup yields CDR1 SQVTM and CDR2 ANQGSEA. The ends were cut back, 7 bases at V and 4 bases at J, with 14 bases in the middle. The CDR3 consists of 12 residues. CDR3 residues: CSASAGTYEQYF. CDR3 DNA, as far as it was read: TGCAGCGCATCCGCCGGGACATACGAG.

About this clone: The observed sequence ends 3 residues before the CDR3 terminus, with the missing tail filled in from the germline J gene. This chain links TRBV18 with TRBJ2-3; possible D gene TRBD2, 6 bases. The CDR3 has 14 amino acids. Trimming pared 6 bases from V and 2 bases from J, leaving 12 bases between. Germline CDR1 reads KGHSH; CDR2 reads LQKENI. The CDR3 bases that were read are TGTGCCAGCTCTCCGGGACTCCTCACAGATACG. Residues: CASSPGLLTDT. The full CDR3 protein reads CASSPGLLTDTQYF.

The CDR3 bases that were read are TGCAGTGCTAGAGATGGGACTAGCGCGAACACCGGGGAG. Its translation: CSARDGTSANTGE. The whole CDR3 region reads CSARDGTSANTGELFF. The chain carries TRBV20-1 and TRBJ2-2, with 10 nucleotides matching TRBD2. The read finishes 3 residues shy of the CDR3 end, and the germline J gene is used to complete it. With 0 bases clipped from V and 0 bases from J, the junction kept 1 base outside the gene matches. The V gene's germline CDR1 is DFQATT and CDR2 SNEGSKA (reference sequence). This CDR3 has 16 residues.

A word on this clone: The read ends 3 residues shy of where the CDR3 ends; the end is completed using the germline J gene. This chain connects TRBV2 to TRBJ2-1, with TRBD1 matching 8 bases. V shed 2 bases, J shed 3 bases, and the junction held 3 bases outside the gene matches. The germline V gene encodes CDR1 SNHLY and CDR2 FYNNEI. This CDR3 has 15 residues. The sequenced CDR3 bases are TGTGCCAGCAGTGAATTAGGGACAGGCTACAATGAG. Amino acids: CASSELGTGYNE. The CDR3 in its entirety is CASSELGTGYNEQFF. The full variable domain, its missing parts supplied by reference TRBV2 and TRBJ2-1, is EPEVTQTPSHQVTQMGQEVILRCVPISNHLYFYWYRQILGQKVEFLVSFYNNEISEKSEIFDDQFSVERPDGSNFTLKIRSTKLEDSAMYFCASSELGTGYNEQFFGPGTRLTVL.

A note on this clone: Coverage ceases 3 residues before the CDR3 finishes, and the germline J gene fills in the end. This chain links TRBV20-1 with TRBJ2-1; 7 bases are a match to TRBD2. Trimming removed 3 bases from V and 5 bases from J; junction bases left unmatched: 4. CDR3 size: 13 residues. The germline CDR1 and CDR2 sequences are DFQATT and SNEGSKA (reference sequence). The covered CDR3 bases are TGCAGTGCTAGGGCGGGAGCTAACAATGAG. It is translated as CSARAGANNE. Given in full, the CDR3 is CSARAGANNEQFF.